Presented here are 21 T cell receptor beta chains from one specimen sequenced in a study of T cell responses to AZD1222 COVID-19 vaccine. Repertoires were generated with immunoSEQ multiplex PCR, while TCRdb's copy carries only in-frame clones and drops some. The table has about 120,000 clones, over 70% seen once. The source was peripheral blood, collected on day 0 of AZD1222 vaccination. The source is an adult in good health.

CDR3 bases: TGTGCCAGCAGTTACGCGGGAGCCTATGGCTACACCTTC. It codes for CASSYAGAYGYTF. The V and J genes are TRBV5-6 and TRBJ1-2; no clear D gene. V shed 5 bases and J shed 4 bases, with 12 bases lying between them. The germline V gene encodes CDR1 SGHDT and CDR2 YYEEEE. There are 13 residues in the CDR3.

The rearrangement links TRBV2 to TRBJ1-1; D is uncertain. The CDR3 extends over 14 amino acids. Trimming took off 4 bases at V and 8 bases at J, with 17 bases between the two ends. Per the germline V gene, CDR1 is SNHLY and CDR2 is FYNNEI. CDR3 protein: CASSGQTLSSEAFF. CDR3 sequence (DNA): TGTGCCAGCAGTGGTCAGACCCTATCCTCCGAAGCTTTCTTT. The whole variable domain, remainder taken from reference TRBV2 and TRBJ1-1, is EPEVTQTPSHQVTQMGQEVILRCVPISNHLYFYWYRQILGQKVEFLVSFYNNEISEKSEIFDDQFSVERPDGSNFTLKIRSTKLEDSAMYFCASSGQTLSSEAFFGQGTRLTVV.

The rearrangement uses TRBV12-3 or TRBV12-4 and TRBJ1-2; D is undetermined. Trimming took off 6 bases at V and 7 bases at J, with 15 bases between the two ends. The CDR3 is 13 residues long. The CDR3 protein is CASSPTMTGGYTF. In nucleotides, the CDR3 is TGTGCCAGCAGCCCGACAATGACTGGTGGCTACACCTTC.

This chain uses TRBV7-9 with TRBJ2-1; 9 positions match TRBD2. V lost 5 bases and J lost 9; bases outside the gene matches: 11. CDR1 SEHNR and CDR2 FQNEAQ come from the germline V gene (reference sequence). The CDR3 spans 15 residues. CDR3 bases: TGTGCCAGCAGCCGTGATAGCGGGAGAAAAGGTGAGCAGTTCTTC. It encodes CASSRDSGRKGEQFF.

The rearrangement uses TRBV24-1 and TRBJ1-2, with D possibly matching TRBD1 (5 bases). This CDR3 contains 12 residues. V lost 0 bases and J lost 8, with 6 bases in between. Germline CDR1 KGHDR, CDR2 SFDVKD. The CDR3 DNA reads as TGTGCCACCAGTGATTTGGGGGACGGCTACACCTTC. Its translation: CATSDLGDGYTF.

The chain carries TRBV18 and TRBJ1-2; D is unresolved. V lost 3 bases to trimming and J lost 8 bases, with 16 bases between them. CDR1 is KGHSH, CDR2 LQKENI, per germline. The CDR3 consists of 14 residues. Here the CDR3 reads CASSPYREAGGYTF. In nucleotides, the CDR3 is TGTGCCAGCTCACCCTATAGAGAGGCCGGAGGCTACACCTTC.

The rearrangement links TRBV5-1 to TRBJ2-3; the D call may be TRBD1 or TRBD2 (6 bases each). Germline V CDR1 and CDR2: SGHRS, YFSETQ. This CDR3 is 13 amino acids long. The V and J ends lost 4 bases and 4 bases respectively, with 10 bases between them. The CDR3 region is CASSLGGSDTQYF. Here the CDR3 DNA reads TGCGCCAGCAGCCTAGGGGGGTCAGATACGCAGTATTTT.

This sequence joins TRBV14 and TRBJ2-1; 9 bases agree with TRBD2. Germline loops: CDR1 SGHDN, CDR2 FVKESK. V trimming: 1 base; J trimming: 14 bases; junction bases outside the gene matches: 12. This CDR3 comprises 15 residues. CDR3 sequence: CASSQAGVAGASKFF. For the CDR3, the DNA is TGTGCCAGCAGCCAAGCGGGGGTAGCGGGAGCCTCTAAGTTCTTC.

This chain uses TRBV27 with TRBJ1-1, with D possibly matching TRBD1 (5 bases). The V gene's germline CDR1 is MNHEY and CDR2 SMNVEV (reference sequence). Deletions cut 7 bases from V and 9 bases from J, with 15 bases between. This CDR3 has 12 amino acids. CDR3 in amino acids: CASTNGGTQAFF. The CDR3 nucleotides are TGTGCCAGCACCAACGGGGGGACTCAAGCTTTCTTT.

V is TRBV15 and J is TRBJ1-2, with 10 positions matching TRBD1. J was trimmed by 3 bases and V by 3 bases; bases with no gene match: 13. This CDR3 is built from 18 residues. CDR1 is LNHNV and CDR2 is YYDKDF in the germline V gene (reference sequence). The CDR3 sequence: CATSSSGTGEEDYYGYTF. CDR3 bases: TGTGCCACCAGCAGTTCCGGGACAGGGGAGGAGGACTACTATGGCTACACCTTC.

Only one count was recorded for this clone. The CDR3 DNA reads as TGTGCCAGCACCTTGCTCCCAAGCGGGTTAGATACGCAGTATTTT. Translating it yields CASTLLPSGLDTQYF. V and J are TRBV7-2 and TRBJ2-3; D is possibly TRBD2 (6 bases). The CDR3 contains 15 residues. The germline gives CDR1 SGHTA, CDR2 FQGNSA. V was shortened by 7 bases and J by 5 bases, with 19 bases between the two germline ends. The complete variable domain, with remaining parts taken from reference TRBV7-2 and TRBJ2-3, reads GAGVSQSPSNKVTEKGKDVELRCDPISGHTALYWYRQSLGQGLEFLIYFQGNSAPDKSGLPSDRFSAERTGGSVSTLTIQRTQQEDSAVYLCASTLLPSGLDTQYFGPGTRLTVL.

The CDR3 DNA sequence: TGTGCCACCAGCAGGAGGGCCGGGACTAGCGGGAGCTGGTACAATGAGCAGTTCTTC. Protein product: CATSRRAGTSGSWYNEQFF. V gene TRBV15 combines with J gene TRBJ2-1, with 14 bases fitting TRBD2. The germline gives CDR1 LNHNV, CDR2 YYDKDF (reference sequence). The V segment lost 3 bases and the J segment 4 bases; nucleotides outside the gene matches: 11. The CDR3 contains 19 residues.

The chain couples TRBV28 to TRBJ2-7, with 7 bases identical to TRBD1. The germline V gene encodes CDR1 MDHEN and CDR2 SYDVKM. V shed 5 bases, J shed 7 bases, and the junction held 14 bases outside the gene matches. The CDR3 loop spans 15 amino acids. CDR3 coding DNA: TGTGCCAGCAGTACCGACAGGGATTCACCCCCAGAGCAGTACTTC. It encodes CASSTDRDSPPEQYF.

The CDR3 here is CASSPSGQGAAGYTF. The CDR3 region has the DNA TGTGCCAGCTCACCTTCCGGACAGGGGGCTGCTGGCTACACCTTC. This chain connects TRBV18 to TRBJ1-2; 11 bases are a match to TRBD1. Germline V gene data show CDR1 as KGHSH and CDR2 as LQKENI. The V gene end was trimmed by 3 bases and the J gene end by 7 bases; junction bases not matched to a gene: 7. This CDR3 contains 15 residues.

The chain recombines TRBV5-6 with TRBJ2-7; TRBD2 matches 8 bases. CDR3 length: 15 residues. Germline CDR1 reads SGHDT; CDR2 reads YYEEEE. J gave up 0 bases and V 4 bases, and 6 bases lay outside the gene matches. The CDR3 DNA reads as TGTGCCAGCAGCCGGACCGGGACTAGCTCCTACGAGCAGTACTTC. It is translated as CASSRTGTSSYEQYF.

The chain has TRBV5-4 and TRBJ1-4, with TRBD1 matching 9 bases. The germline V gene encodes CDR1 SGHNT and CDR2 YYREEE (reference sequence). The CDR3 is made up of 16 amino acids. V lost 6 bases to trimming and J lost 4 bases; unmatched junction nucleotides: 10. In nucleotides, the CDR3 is TGTGCCAGCACCCGGACAGGGGTTCTCAATAATGAAAAACTGTTTTTT. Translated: CASTRTGVLNNEKLFF.

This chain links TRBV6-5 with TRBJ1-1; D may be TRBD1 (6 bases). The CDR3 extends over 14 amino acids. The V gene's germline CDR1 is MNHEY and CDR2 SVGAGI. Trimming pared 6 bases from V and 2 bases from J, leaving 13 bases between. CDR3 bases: TGTGCCAGCAGCGAGAGGACAGTCAACACTGAAGCTTTCTTT. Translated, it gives CASSERTVNTEAFF.

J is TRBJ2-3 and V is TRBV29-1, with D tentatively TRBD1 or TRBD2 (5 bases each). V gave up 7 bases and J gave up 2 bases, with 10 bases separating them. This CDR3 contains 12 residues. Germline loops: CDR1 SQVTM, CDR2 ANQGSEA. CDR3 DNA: TGCAGCGACCGGGACGCCACAGATACGCAGTATTTT. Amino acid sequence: CSDRDATDTQYF.

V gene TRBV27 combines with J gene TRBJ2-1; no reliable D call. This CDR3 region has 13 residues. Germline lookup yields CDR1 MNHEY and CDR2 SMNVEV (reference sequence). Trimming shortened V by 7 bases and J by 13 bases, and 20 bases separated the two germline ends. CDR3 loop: CASKQAIGWPQFF. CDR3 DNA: TGTGCCAGCAAGCAGGCAATAGGGTGGCCCCAGTTCTTC.

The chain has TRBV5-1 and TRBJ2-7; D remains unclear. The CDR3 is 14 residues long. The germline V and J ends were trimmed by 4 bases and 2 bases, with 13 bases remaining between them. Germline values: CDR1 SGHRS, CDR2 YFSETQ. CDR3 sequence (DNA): TGCGCCAGCAGCCGAGGTCAGGACCCCTACGAGCAGTACTTC. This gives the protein CASSRGQDPYEQYF.

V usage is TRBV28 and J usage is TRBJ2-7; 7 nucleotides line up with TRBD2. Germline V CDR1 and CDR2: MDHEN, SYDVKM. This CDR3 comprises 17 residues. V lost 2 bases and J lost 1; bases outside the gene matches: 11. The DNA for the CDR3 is TGTGCCAGCAGTTTACGGGACTATGGCGGGAGATCCTACGAGCAGTACTTC. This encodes CASSLRDYGGRSYEQYF. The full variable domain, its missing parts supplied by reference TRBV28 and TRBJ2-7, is DVKVTQSSRYLVKRTGEKVFLECVQDMDHENMFWYRQDPGLGLRLIYFSYDVKMKEKGDIPEGYSVSREKKERFSLILESASTNQTSMYLCASSLRDYGGRSYEQYFGPGTRLTVT.